These 25 T cell receptor beta chains came from one sample sequenced in a study of cytomegalovirus exposure and HLA in healthy donors. PCR was performed using 60 Vbeta and 13 Jbeta primers. Some clones are missing from TCRdb's copy, which holds only in-frame ones; the method was immunoSEQ multiplex PCR. The sample yields a few hundred thousand clones, about three quarters seen once. Sequenced input: PBMCs. These receptors all stem from a man aged 35 to 55 in good health and CMV-seronegative.

The chain combines TRBV10-3 with TRBJ2-1; 8 bases agree with TRBD2. Germline trimming cut 3 bases from V and 9 bases from J; bases unmatched to any gene: 1. Germline V gene sequence: CDR1 ENHRY, CDR2 SYGVKD. This CDR3 comprises 12 residues. The CDR3 here is CAISETSGEQFF. DNA of the CDR3: TGTGCCATCAGTGAAACTAGCGGTGAGCAGTTCTTC.

This clone was recorded once. V usage is TRBV11-3 and J usage is TRBJ1-1; D gene ambiguous. The CDR3 extends over 14 amino acids. Germline V lookup: CDR1 SGHNT, CDR2 YENEEA. The ends were cut back, 0 bases at V and 5 bases at J, with 10 bases in the middle. The CDR3 here is CASSLDGSKTEAFF. As DNA, the CDR3 is TGTGCCAGCAGCTTAGACGGGTCAAAGACTGAAGCTTTCTTT.

V is TRBV27 and J is TRBJ1-5; 7 bases match TRBD1. The CDR3 runs 14 residues. V shed 5 bases, J shed 6 bases, and the junction held 7 bases outside the gene matches. The germline V gene has CDR1 MNHEY and CDR2 SMNVEV (reference sequence). The CDR3 spells CASSLNRGGQPQHF. The CDR3 DNA sequence: TGTGCCAGCAGTCTAAACAGGGGAGGTCAGCCCCAGCATTTT.

This chain joins TRBV19 and TRBJ2-1; TRBD2 might be the D (7 bases). V lost 6 bases, J lost 1 base, and 13 bases lay in between. Germline values: CDR1 LNHDA, CDR2 SQIVND (reference sequence). The CDR3 spans 15 residues. DNA of the CDR3: TGTGCCAGTAGGGGGGGCGGGAGATCCTACAATGAGCAGTTCTTC. Residues: CASRGGGRSYNEQFF.

V usage is TRBV5-6 and J usage is TRBJ1-5; 8 positions agree with TRBD1. The CDR3 has 15 amino acids. In germline, CDR1 is SGHDT, CDR2 YYEEEE. The V segment lost 2 bases and the J segment 4 bases; nucleotides outside the gene matches: 5. CDR3 loop: CASSFRQGANQPQHF. The CDR3, as DNA: TGTGCCAGCAGCTTCAGGCAGGGGGCTAATCAGCCCCAGCATTTT.

The rearrangement links TRBV4-1 to TRBJ1-4; no firm D call. There are 15 residues in the CDR3. Trimming took 0 bases from V and 7 from J, leaving 12 bases between them. Germline loops: CDR1 MGHRA, CDR2 YSYEKL. The CDR3 region has the DNA TGCGCCAGCAGCCAAGAGCCAGGCCCCCGTGAAAAACTGTTTTTT. Protein sequence: CASSQEPGPREKLFF.

This clone appeared a single time. The chain combines TRBV6-4 with TRBJ2-3; D is unclear. Germline V gives CDR1 MRHNA, CDR2 SNTAGT. The CDR3 totals 8 residues. The V and J ends lost 10 bases and 11 bases respectively, with 7 bases between them. The DNA of the CDR3 is TGTGCCACCCCCGTGCAGTATTTT. It translates to CATPVQYF.

The V and J genes are TRBV19 and TRBJ1-5, with D unresolved. V was shortened by 1 base and J by 0 bases, with 7 bases between the two germline ends. CDR3 length: 15 amino acids. From germline, CDR1 is LNHDA and CDR2 SQIVND (reference sequence). The DNA for the CDR3 is TGTGCCAGTAGTATAGGACACGTTAGCAATCAGCCCCAGCATTTT. It is translated as CASSIGHVSNQPQHF.

The chain joins TRBV18 to TRBJ1-1, with D perhaps matching TRBD1 (5 bases). V was pared by 3 bases and J by 4 bases, with 6 bases between. Germline V gene data show CDR1 as KGHSH and CDR2 as LQKENI. This CDR3 region has 12 residues. The CDR3 reads CASSPRVTEAFF. The CDR3 coding sequence is TGTGCCAGCTCACCCAGGGTCACTGAAGCTTTCTTT.

This clone was counted between two and nine times. The chain is built from TRBV4-2 and TRBJ1-2; D gene uncertain. This CDR3 is built from 14 residues. Trimming pared 0 bases from V and 8 bases from J, leaving 13 bases between. The germline V gene encodes CDR1 LGHNA and CDR2 YNFKEQ. CDR3 residues: CASSQEPRLGGYTF. The CDR3 nucleotides are TGTGCCAGCAGCCAAGAACCCCGGTTGGGCGGCTACACCTTC.

The V call is TRBV10-2, the J call TRBJ2-7; 10 nucleotides align to TRBD1. Germline CDR1 is WSHSY and CDR2 is SAAADI. The CDR3 extends over 13 amino acids. V dropped 5 bases and J dropped 7; count of bases not matched to a gene: 5. CDR3 sequence reads: CASSIRDRGEQYF. CDR3 DNA: TGCGCCAGCAGTATCCGGGACAGGGGAGAGCAGTACTTC.

The genes are TRBV18 and TRBJ2-1, with D possibly being TRBD2 (5 bases). The length of the CDR3 is 13 residues. V was trimmed by 4 bases and J by 6 bases, leaving 10 bases between them. Germline-derived CDR1 and CDR2 are KGHSH and LQKENI. CDR3 sequence: CASSLQRPNEQFF. The CDR3 coding sequence is TGTGCCAGCTCACTTCAGCGGCCCAATGAGCAGTTCTTC.

The J gene is TRBJ1-1, the V gene TRBV15, with 10 bases matching TRBD1. V was pared by 3 bases and J by 4 bases, with 5 bases of the junction left unmatched. CDR1 and CDR2 from the germline V gene are LNHNV and YYDKDF (reference sequence). This CDR3 has 15 amino acids. The chain's CDR3 is CATSRTGGQGTEAFF. The CDR3, as DNA: TGTGCCACCAGCAGGACAGGGGGCCAGGGCACTGAAGCTTTCTTT.

The chain links TRBV5-1 to TRBJ2-5; TRBD2 matches 7 bases. Germline values: CDR1 SGHRS, CDR2 YFSETQ. The V segment lost 0 bases and the J segment 2 bases; nucleotides outside the gene matches: 4. The CDR3 loop spans 15 amino acids. The CDR3 protein is CASSLAASGQETQYF. CDR3 bases: TGCGCCAGCAGCTTGGCCGCTAGCGGTCAAGAGACCCAGTACTTC. Full variable domain (outside the CDR3, taken from reference TRBV5-1 and TRBJ2-5): KAGVTQTPRYLIKTRGQQVTLSCSPISGHRSVSWYQQTPGQGLQFLFEYFSETQRNKGNFPGRFSGRQFSNSRSEMNVSTLELGDSALYLCASSLAASGQETQYFGPGTRLLVL.

The CDR3 bases are TGTGCCAGCAGTCTACAGGGCAACTATGGCTACACCTTC. Translating it yields CASSLQGNYGYTF. The chain is built from TRBV7-9 and TRBJ1-2; D possibly corresponds to TRBD1 (6 bases). The germline gives CDR1 SEHNR, CDR2 FQNEAQ (reference sequence). The CDR3 contains 13 residues. The V and J ends lost 6 bases and 2 bases respectively, with 10 bases between them.

A few counts support this clone. The chain employs TRBV10-3 and TRBJ2-7, with TRBD1 matching 7 bases. The V and J ends lost 6 bases and 7 bases, in that order; junction bases with no gene match: 6. The CDR3 consists of 12 residues. CDR1 ENHRY and CDR2 SYGVKD come from the germline V gene. In nucleotides, the CDR3 is TGTGCCATCAGCACAGGGGTTGAAGAGCAGTACTTC. Translation gives CAISTGVEEQYF.

Of note for this clone: The junction departs from the called germline gene at one end, perhaps through a read error. The V and J genes are TRBV4-2 and TRBJ2-7, with a tentative D call TRBD2 (6 bases). The germline V gene encodes CDR1 LGHNA and CDR2 YNFKEQ. The CDR3 has 14 residues. The CDR3 loop reads CASSEGDFSDEQYF. The CDR3 DNA sequence: TGTGCCAGCAGCGAAGGGGACTTCTCCGACGAGCAGTACTTC.

This CDR3 reads CASSPQGESSYGYTF. The CDR3 coding sequence is TGCGCCAGCAGCCCTCAGGGGGAGTCTAGCTATGGCTACACCTTC. V gene TRBV4-1 combines with J gene TRBJ1-2, with 7 bases fitting TRBD1. CDR1 is MGHRA and CDR2 is YSYEKL in the germline V gene. The CDR3 contains 15 residues. V shed 4 bases, J shed 4 bases, and the junction held 9 bases outside the gene matches.

This clone occurred once. The J gene is TRBJ2-2, the V gene TRBV5-6; TRBD1 might be the D (6 bases). This CDR3 is 15 amino acids long. The germline V gene encodes CDR1 SGHDT and CDR2 YYEEEE. V was trimmed by 0 bases and J by 4 bases, leaving 10 bases between them. The CDR3 bases are TGTGCCAGCAGCTTGGCAGGGGAAAGCACCGGGGAGCTGTTTTTT. The encoded protein is CASSLAGESTGELFF.

The genes are TRBV5-1 and TRBJ1-2, with D perhaps TRBD1 (5 bases). Germline V gene data show CDR1 as SGHRS and CDR2 as YFSETQ. V gave up 0 bases and J gave up 7 bases, with 10 bases separating them. This CDR3 is 13 amino acids long. The CDR3 DNA follows: TGCGCCAGCAGCTTGGATGGACAAAGTGGCTACACCTTC. Translating it yields CASSLDGQSGYTF.

The gene calls are TRBV27 and TRBJ2-1, with D unresolved. Trimming took off 4 bases at V and 6 bases at J, with 13 bases between the two ends. The CDR3 length is 14 residues. Germline values: CDR1 MNHEY, CDR2 SMNVEV (reference sequence). Here the CDR3 DNA reads TGTGCCAGCAGTTCTCACAACGATTTCAATGAGCAGTTCTTC. Its translation: CASSSHNDFNEQFF.

This sequence joins TRBV9 and TRBJ1-1; 11 nucleotides agree with TRBD1. CDR1 and CDR2 (germline): SGDLS, YYNGEE. Trimming cost V 4 bases and J 3 bases; bases outside gene matches: 8. There are 16 residues in the CDR3. The CDR3 region has the DNA TGTGCCAGCAGCCCCCAATTGGGACAGGGGGACACTGAAGCTTTCTTT. Protein product: CASSPQLGQGDTEAFF.

CDR3 nucleotides: TGTGCCAGTAGTATAGAGGGAAGGGGTAGCAATCAGCCCCAGCATTTT. Amino acids: CASSIEGRGSNQPQHF. The rearrangement uses TRBV19 and TRBJ1-5; possible D gene TRBD1, 5 bases. The V end was cut by 0 bases, the J end by 0 bases, with 9 bases between. From germline, CDR1 is LNHDA and CDR2 SQIVND (reference sequence). CDR3 length: 16 amino acids.

The genes are TRBV6-5 and TRBJ1-4; D is uncertain. Trimming took off 6 bases at V and 8 bases at J, with 13 bases between the two ends. CDR1 and CDR2 from the germline V gene are MNHEY and SVGAGI. This CDR3 has 13 amino acids. The CDR3 is CASRISPGEKLFF. The CDR3 DNA follows: TGTGCCAGCAGGATATCTCCGGGGGAAAAACTGTTTTTT.

The genes are TRBV5-1 and TRBJ2-1; 9 bases map to TRBD2. Looked up from germline, CDR1 is SGHRS and CDR2 is YFSETQ. Losses at the gene ends were 3 bases for V and 10 bases for J; bases not matched to a gene: 14. The CDR3 is 16 residues long. CDR3 loop: CASSYPQRGASEEQFF. CDR3 DNA sequence: TGCGCCAGCAGCTACCCCCAGCGGGGGGCCTCTGAAGAGCAGTTCTTC.